These 17 T cell receptor beta chains came from one sample sequenced in a study of blood T cell repertoires in COVID-19. Generated by immunoSEQ multiplex PCR, the TCRdb table keeps only in-frame clones and is missing some. This sample has around 270,000 clones, with roughly 84% found just once. Sample: peripheral blood. These receptors were collected from a woman aged 40 to 50 who had recovered from COVID-19.

The chain is built from TRBV5-1 and TRBJ2-2, with 8 bases identical to TRBD2. V trimming: 4 bases; J trimming: 6 bases; junction bases outside the gene matches: 5. From germline, CDR1 is SGHRS and CDR2 YFSETQ. This CDR3 comprises 14 residues. In DNA form, the CDR3 reads TGCGCCAGCAGCGGGGGACTAGTTTCCGGGGAGCTGTTTTTT. Its protein product is CASSGGLVSGELFF. The full variable domain, in which reference TRBV5-1 and TRBJ2-2 provide the parts outside the CDR3, is KAGVTQTPRYLIKTRGQQVTLSCSPISGHRSVSWYQQTPGQGLQFLFEYFSETQRNKGNFPGRFSGRQFSNSRSEMNVSTLELGDSALYLCASSGGLVSGELFFGEGSRLTVL.

The chain joins TRBV14 to TRBJ1-2; the D gene is possibly TRBD1 (5 bases). V was trimmed by 3 bases and J by 6 bases, leaving 14 bases between them. In germline, CDR1 is SGHDN, CDR2 FVKESK. The CDR3 runs to 14 residues. The CDR3 spells CASSHLDRYDGYTF. In nucleotides, the CDR3 is TGTGCCAGCAGCCACCTCGACAGATACGATGGCTACACCTTC.

The rearrangement uses TRBV29-1 and TRBJ2-6; 12 nucleotides line up with TRBD1. This CDR3 is 21 amino acids long. V trimming: 0 bases; J trimming: 2 bases; junction bases outside the gene matches: 14. Germline lookup yields CDR1 SQVTM and CDR2 ANQGSEA. The CDR3 nucleotides are TGCAGCGTTGAAGATTTTTCCCCCCCGGGACAGGGGGCAACTGGGGCCAACGTCCTGACTTTC. Translated, it gives CSVEDFSPPGQGATGANVLTF.

This clone was seen only once. The V call is TRBV11-3, the J call TRBJ2-1, with D possibly matching TRBD1 (6 bases). This CDR3 comprises 12 residues. Trimming took 3 bases from V and 10 from J, leaving 10 bases between them. Germline-derived CDR1 and CDR2 are SGHNT and YENEEA. CDR3 sequence: CASSFSGVEQFF. CDR3 in DNA: TGTGCCAGCAGCTTCTCAGGGGTCGAGCAGTTCTTC.

The genes are TRBV19 and TRBJ2-1, with D tentatively TRBD2 (6 bases). Germline V lookup: CDR1 LNHDA, CDR2 SQIVND (reference sequence). V was cut by 3 bases and J by 0 bases, with 9 bases left in between. This CDR3 region has 15 residues. CDR3 nucleotide sequence: TGTGCCAGTAGTATCTCGGAGGGCTCCTACAATGAGCAGTTCTTC. Its translation: CASSISEGSYNEQFF.

J is TRBJ1-2 and V is TRBV29-1, with 8 bases lining up with TRBD1. This CDR3 is built from 14 residues. The J segment lost 1 base and the V segment lost 4 bases, leaving 5 bases of the junction unmatched. Germline V gives CDR1 SQVTM, CDR2 ANQGSEA. CDR3 amino acids: CSVVGRGLNYGYTF. The CDR3 DNA follows: TGCAGCGTTGTGGGCAGGGGGCTTAACTATGGCTACACCTTC. The full variable domain, with the rest looked up from reference TRBV29-1 and TRBJ1-2, is SAVISQKPSRDICQRGTSLTIQCQVDSQVTMMFWYRQQPGQSLTLIATANQGSEATYESGFVIDKFPISRPNLTFSTLTVSNMSPEDSSIYLCSVVGRGLNYGYTFGSGTRLTVV.

The chain has TRBV7-6 and TRBJ1-1; D is unclear. The CDR3 runs 14 residues. The germline V gene has CDR1 SGHVS and CDR2 FNYEAQ. The V end lost 1 base, the J end lost 2 bases, and 8 bases lay between the germline ends. In DNA form, the CDR3 reads TGTGCCAGCAGCTTAGTGGGAGGAAACACTGAAGCTTTCTTT. The encoded protein is CASSLVGGNTEAFF.

CDR3 residues: CATAGGAESYTF. CDR3 sequence (DNA): TGTGCCACCGCAGGGGGCGCGGAGAGCTACACCTTC. The chain is built from TRBV24-1 and TRBJ1-2, with 8 bases that match TRBD1. V gave up 9 bases and J gave up 9 bases; unmatched junction bases: 8. From germline, CDR1 is KGHDR and CDR2 SFDVKD. This CDR3 comprises 12 residues.

A word on this clone: One end of the junction varies from germline; a read error may be responsible. This chain connects TRBV13 to TRBJ1-6, with TRBD1 matching over 8 bases. The CDR3 contains 15 residues. Germline-derived CDR1 and CDR2 are PRHDT and FYEKMQ (reference sequence). Here the CDR3 reads CASSLGQGTNSPLHF. In nucleotides, the CDR3 is TGTGCCAGCAGCCTAGGACAGGGAACTAATTCACCCCTCCACTTT.

The chain uses TRBV30 and TRBJ1-2; D ambiguous. Germline CDR1 is GTSNPN and CDR2 is SVGIG (reference sequence). The V end was cut by 0 bases, the J end by 4 bases, with 6 bases between. CDR3 length: 12 amino acids. CDR3 residues: CAWSVEAYGYTF. CDR3 nucleotides: TGTGCCTGGAGTGTAGAGGCCTATGGCTACACCTTC.

V gene TRBV5-1 combines with J gene TRBJ1-1, with TRBD1 as a possible D gene (5 bases). The CDR3 has 16 residues. Germline CDR1 SGHRS, CDR2 YFSETQ. V lost 0 bases, J lost 8 bases, and 20 bases lay in between. The CDR3 nucleotides read TGCGCCAGCAGCTTGGGGGTTATACGCAGGGTGCTAGAAGCTTTCTTT. It encodes CASSLGVIRRVLEAFF.

V and J are TRBV19 and TRBJ1-2; D uncertain. CDR3 length: 18 residues. Between the trimmed V and J ends, which lost 5 bases and 1 base, there was a span of 23 bases. Germline V CDR1 and CDR2: LNHDA, SQIVND (reference sequence). CDR3 nucleotides: TGTGCCAGTAGTCTCTCTAGACTTTCACTGTCCGTTAACTATGGCTACACCTTC. Amino acid sequence: CASSLSRLSLSVNYGYTF. Full variable domain (outside the CDR3, taken from reference TRBV19 and TRBJ1-2): DGGITQSPKYLFRKEGQNVTLSCEQNLNHDAMYWYRQDPGQGLRLIYYSQIVNDFQKGDIAEGYSVSREKKESFPLTVTSAQKNPTAFYLCASSLSRLSLSVNYGYTFGSGTRLTVV.

This chain connects TRBV18 to TRBJ2-1; 10 bases agree with TRBD2. After removal of 4 bases from V and 5 bases from J, the junction contained 5 bases not matched to a gene. Germline V gene data show CDR1 as KGHSH and CDR2 as LQKENI. CDR3 length: 15 residues. The CDR3, as DNA: TGTGCCAGCTCACTGATAGCGGGGGGTAACAATGAGCAGTTCTTC. Its translation: CASSLIAGGNNEQFF.

V usage is TRBV5-1 and J usage is TRBJ2-3, with 12 bases that match TRBD2. CDR3 size: 15 residues. Germline V gene lookup returns CDR1 SGHRS and CDR2 YFSETQ. V shed 3 bases, J shed 3 bases, and the junction held 2 bases outside the gene matches. The CDR3 bases are TGCGCCAGCAGCTCCGGACTAGCGGGGACAGATACGCAGTATTTT. Translating gives CASSSGLAGTDTQYF. Together with reference TRBV5-1 and TRBJ2-3, the CDR3 gives the full variable domain: KAGVTQTPRYLIKTRGQQVTLSCSPISGHRSVSWYQQTPGQGLQFLFEYFSETQRNKGNFPGRFSGRQFSNSRSEMNVSTLELGDSALYLCASSSGLAGTDTQYFGPGTRLTVL.

The chain is built from TRBV5-1 and TRBJ2-7, with a weak D call TRBD2 (5 bases). CDR1 is SGHRS, CDR2 YFSETQ, per germline. V lost 4 bases to trimming and J lost 4 bases, with 6 bases between them. This CDR3 is built from 11 residues. CDR3 residues: CASSPGYEQYF. CDR3 coding DNA: TGCGCCAGCAGCCCGGGATACGAGCAGTACTTC.

The chain has TRBV5-1 and TRBJ2-7; D may be TRBD2 (5 bases). Trimming removed 4 bases at V and 0 bases at J, with 11 bases between. This CDR3 region has 14 residues. CDR1 is SGHRS and CDR2 is YFSETQ in the germline V gene. For the CDR3, the DNA is TGCGCCAGCAGCCCCGCGGGCCTCTCCTACGAGCAGTACTTC. Translated: CASSPAGLSYEQYF.

This clone has a single count. V usage is TRBV11-2 and J usage is TRBJ1-6, with D possibly being TRBD1 (5 bases). CDR1 is SGHAT and CDR2 is FQNNGV in the germline V gene. This CDR3 spans 17 amino acids. V was shortened by 5 bases and J by 6 bases, with 20 bases between the two germline ends. This CDR3 reads CASSVHWGVSSNSPLHF. DNA of the CDR3: TGTGCCAGCAGCGTACACTGGGGGGTGTCGAGTAATTCACCCCTCCACTTT.